Below are 5 T cell receptor beta chains sequenced from a single sample in a study of blood T cell repertoires in COVID-19. Profiled with immunoSEQ multiplex PCR; TCRdb holds only in-frame clones, not every one. The sample contains 380,000 or so clones, 85% to 90% of which appear only once. Sequenced input: PBMCs or T cells enriched from blood (not recorded which). These receptors all stem from a woman in her twenties or thirties with acute COVID-19.

V and J are TRBV19 and TRBJ1-4; D call uncertain. This CDR3 has 11 residues. Per the germline V gene, CDR1 is LNHDA and CDR2 is SQIVND (reference sequence). V lost 5 bases and J 4 bases, leaving 2 bases between the germline ends. CDR3 protein: CASSRNEKLFF. DNA for the CDR3: TGTGCCAGTAGTCGTAATGAAAAACTGTTTTTT.

The chain employs TRBV4-1 and TRBJ1-4, with TRBD1 identical over 10 bases. Germline-derived CDR1 and CDR2 are MGHRA and YSYEKL. This CDR3 has 17 amino acids. The ends lost 4 bases at V and 6 bases at J; junction bases unmatched: 11. CDR3 DNA: TGCGCCAGCAGCCCCGGGACAGGGGTGGTCATGCATGAAAAACTGTTTTTT. It specifies CASSPGTGVVMHEKLFF.

The rearrangement links TRBV4-1 to TRBJ1-2; a weak D match, TRBD1 (5 bases). Trimming shortened V by 0 bases and J by 4 bases, and 9 bases separated the two germline ends. CDR3 length equals 14 residues. Germline V lookup: CDR1 MGHRA, CDR2 YSYEKL. The CDR3 coding sequence is TGCGCCAGCAGCCAAGACCCAGGGATCTATGGCTACACCTTC. Its protein product is CASSQDPGIYGYTF.

This chain links TRBV12-3 or TRBV12-4 with TRBJ2-5; no firm D call. Trimming stripped 5 bases from V and 5 bases from J, with 6 bases between. The CDR3 has 11 residues. The CDR3, as DNA: TGTGCCAGCAGTGAACAGGAGACCCAGTACTTC. The encoded protein is CASSEQETQYF.

The chain is built from TRBV20-1 and TRBJ2-3, with D maybe TRBD1 (6 bases). Trimming shortened V by 3 bases and J by 0 bases, and 13 bases separated the two germline ends. Germline V CDR1 and CDR2: DFQATT, SNEGSKA (reference sequence). The CDR3 sequence is 15 residues long. The CDR3 DNA is TGCAGTGCTAGTCGGGACATAACTAGCACAGATACGCAGTATTTT. Protein sequence: CSASRDITSTDTQYF.